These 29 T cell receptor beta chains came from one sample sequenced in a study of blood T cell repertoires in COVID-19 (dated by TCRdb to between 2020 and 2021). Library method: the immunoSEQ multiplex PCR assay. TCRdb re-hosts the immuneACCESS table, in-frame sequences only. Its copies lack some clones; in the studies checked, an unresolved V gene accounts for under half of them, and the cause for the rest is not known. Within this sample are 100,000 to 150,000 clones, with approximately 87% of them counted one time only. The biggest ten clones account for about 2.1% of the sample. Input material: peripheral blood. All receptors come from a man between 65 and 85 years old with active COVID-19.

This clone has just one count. In nucleotides, the CDR3 is TGCGCCAGCAGCCAAGAGGCACTAGCGGAAAGCTCCTACAATGAGCAGTTCTTC. Its protein is CASSQEALAESSYNEQFF. The chain has TRBV4-1 and TRBJ2-1, with 8 positions matching TRBD2. V was pared by 0 bases and J by 0 bases, with 7 bases of the junction left unmatched. The CDR3 is made up of 18 amino acids. Looked up from germline, CDR1 is MGHRA and CDR2 is YSYEKL.

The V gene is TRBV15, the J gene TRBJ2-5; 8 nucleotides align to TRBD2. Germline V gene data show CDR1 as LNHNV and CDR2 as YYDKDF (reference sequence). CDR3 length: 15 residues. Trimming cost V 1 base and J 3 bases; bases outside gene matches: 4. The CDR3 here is CATSRVREEEETQYF. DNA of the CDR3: TGTGCCACCAGCAGAGTGCGGGAGGAGGAAGAGACCCAGTACTTC.

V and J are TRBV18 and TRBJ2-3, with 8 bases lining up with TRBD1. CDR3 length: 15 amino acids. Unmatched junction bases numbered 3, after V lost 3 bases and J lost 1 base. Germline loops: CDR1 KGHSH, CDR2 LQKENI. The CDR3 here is CASSPRTGRTDTQYF. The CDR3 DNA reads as TGTGCCAGCTCACCTAGGACAGGGCGCACAGATACGCAGTATTTT.

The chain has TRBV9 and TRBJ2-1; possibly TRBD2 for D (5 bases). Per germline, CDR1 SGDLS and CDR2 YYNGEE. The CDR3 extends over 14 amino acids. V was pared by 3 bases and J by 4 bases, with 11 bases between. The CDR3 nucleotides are TGTGCCAGCAGCGGGCTAGCAGGTTACAATGAGCAGTTCTTC. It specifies CASSGLAGYNEQFF.

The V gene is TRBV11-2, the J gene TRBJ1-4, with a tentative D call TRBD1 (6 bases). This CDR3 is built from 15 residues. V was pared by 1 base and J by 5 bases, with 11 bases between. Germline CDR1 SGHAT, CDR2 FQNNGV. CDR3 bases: TGTGCCAGCAGCTTAGGACAGGCGCTGAATGAAAAACTGTTTTTT. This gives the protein CASSLGQALNEKLFF.

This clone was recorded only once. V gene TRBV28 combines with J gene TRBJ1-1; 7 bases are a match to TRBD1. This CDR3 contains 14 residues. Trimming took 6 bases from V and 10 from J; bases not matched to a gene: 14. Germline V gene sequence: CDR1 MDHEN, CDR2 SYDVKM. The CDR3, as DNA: TGTGCCAGCAGCCCTGGGGGTGGGACAGTAGGAGCTTTCTTT. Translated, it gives CASSPGGGTVGAFF.

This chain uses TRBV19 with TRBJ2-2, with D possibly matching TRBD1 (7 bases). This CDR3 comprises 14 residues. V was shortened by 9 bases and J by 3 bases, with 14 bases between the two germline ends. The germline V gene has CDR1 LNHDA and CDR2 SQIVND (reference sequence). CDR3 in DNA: TGTGCCAGCAGGGGGGCAGGGGACACCGGGGAGCTGTTTTTT. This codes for CASRGAGDTGELFF.

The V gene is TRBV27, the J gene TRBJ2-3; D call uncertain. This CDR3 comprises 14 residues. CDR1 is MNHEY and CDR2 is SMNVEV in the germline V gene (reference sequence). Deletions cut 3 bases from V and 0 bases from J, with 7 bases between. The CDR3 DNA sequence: TGTGCCAGCAGTTTGCGTCCAAGCACAGATACGCAGTATTTT. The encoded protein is CASSLRPSTDTQYF.

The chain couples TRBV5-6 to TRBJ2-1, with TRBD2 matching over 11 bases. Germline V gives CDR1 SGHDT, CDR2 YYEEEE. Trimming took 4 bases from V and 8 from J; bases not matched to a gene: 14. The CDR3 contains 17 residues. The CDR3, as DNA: TGTGCCAGCAGCGAGCATGTTAGCGGGAGGGCCGGAGATGAGCAGTTCTTC. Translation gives CASSEHVSGRAGDEQFF.

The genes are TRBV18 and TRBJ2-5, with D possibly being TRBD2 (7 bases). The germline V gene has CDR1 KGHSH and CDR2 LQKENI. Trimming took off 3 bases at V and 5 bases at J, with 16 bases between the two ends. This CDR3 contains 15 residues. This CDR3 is CASSPQSGGRETQYF. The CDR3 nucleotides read TGTGCCAGCTCACCGCAGTCGGGGGGCCGGGAGACCCAGTACTTC.

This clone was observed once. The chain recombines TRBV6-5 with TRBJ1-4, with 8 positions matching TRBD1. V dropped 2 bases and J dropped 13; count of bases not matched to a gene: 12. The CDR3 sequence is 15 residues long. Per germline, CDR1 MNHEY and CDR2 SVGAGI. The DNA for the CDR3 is TGTGCCAGCAGTTACGAGACAGGGGCCCAATCAGGACTGTTTTTT. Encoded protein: CASSYETGAQSGLFF.

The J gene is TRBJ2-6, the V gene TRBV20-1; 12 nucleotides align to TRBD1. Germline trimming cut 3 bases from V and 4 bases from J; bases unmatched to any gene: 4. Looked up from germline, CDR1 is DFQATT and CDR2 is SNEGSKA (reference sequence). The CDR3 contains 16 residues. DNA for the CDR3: TGCAGTGCTAGTGGGACAGGGGGCGCGGGGGCCAACGTCCTGACTTTC. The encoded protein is CSASGTGGAGANVLTF.

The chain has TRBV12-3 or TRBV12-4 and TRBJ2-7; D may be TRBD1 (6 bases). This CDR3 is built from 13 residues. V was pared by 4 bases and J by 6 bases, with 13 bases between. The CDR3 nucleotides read TGTGCCAGCAGTTCCACAGGGTTCGGCGAGCAGTACTTC. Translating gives CASSSTGFGEQYF.

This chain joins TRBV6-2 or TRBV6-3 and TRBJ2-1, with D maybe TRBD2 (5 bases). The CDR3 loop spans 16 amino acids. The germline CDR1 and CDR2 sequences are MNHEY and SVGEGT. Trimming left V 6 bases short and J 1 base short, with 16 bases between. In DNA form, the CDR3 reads TGTGCCAGCAGCCTGGGGTTGGGAGTTTCCTACAATGAGCAGTTCTTC. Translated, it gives CASSLGLGVSYNEQFF.

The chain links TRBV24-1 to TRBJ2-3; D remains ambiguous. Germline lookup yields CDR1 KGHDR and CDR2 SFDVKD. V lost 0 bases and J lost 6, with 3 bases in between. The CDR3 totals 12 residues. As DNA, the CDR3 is TGTGCCACCAGTGATTTGTCGGATACGCAGTATTTT. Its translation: CATSDLSDTQYF.

In DNA, the CDR3 is TGTGCCAGCAGCCGCCTAGGGCTAGCGGCGAGGAACAATGAGCAGTTCTTC. Protein: CASSRLGLAARNNEQFF. This chain links TRBV7-2 with TRBJ2-1; 7 bases match TRBD2. Germline values: CDR1 SGHTA, CDR2 FQGNSA. CDR3 length: 17 amino acids. With V trimmed by 5 bases and J by 5 bases, 15 bases remained unmatched.

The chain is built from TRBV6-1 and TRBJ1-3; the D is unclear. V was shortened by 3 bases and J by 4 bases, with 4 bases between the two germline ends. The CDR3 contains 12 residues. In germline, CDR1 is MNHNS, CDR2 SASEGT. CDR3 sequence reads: CASSDPGNTIYF. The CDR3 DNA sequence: TGTGCCAGCAGTGATCCGGGAAACACCATATATTTT.

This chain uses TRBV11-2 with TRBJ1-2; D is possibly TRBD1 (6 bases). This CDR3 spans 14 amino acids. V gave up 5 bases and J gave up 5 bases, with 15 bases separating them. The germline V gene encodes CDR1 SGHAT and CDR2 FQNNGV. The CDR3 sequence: CASSPGRGEYGYTF. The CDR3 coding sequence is TGTGCCAGCAGCCCAGGCAGGGGAGAGTATGGCTACACCTTC. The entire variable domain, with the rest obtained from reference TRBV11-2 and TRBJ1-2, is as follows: EAGVAQSPRYKIIEKRQSVAFWCNPISGHATLYWYQQILGQGPKLLIQFQNNGVVDDSQLPKDRFSAERLKGVDSTLKIQPAKLEDSAVYLCASSPGRGEYGYTFGSGTRLTVV.

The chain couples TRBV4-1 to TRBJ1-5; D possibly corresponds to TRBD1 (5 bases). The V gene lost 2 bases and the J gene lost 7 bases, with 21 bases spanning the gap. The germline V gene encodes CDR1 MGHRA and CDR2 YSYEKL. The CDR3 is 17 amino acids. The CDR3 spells CASSQLVSRDVGQPQHF. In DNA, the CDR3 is TGCGCCAGCAGCCAATTGGTGTCCAGGGATGTAGGCCAGCCCCAGCATTTT.

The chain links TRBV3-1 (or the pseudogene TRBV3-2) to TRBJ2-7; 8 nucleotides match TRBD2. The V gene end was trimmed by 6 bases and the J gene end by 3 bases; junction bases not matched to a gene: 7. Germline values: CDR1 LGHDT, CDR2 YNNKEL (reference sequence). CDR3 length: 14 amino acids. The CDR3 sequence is CASRRSGTSYEQYF. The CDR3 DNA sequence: TGTGCCAGCAGGCGATCCGGGACTAGCTACGAGCAGTACTTC.

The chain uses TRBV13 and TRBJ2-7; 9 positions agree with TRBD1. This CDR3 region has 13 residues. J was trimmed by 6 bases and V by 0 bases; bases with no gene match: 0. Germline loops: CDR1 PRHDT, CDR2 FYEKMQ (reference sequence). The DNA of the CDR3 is TGTGCCAGCAGCTTAGGGACAGGGGGCGAGCAGTACTTC. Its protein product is CASSLGTGGEQYF.

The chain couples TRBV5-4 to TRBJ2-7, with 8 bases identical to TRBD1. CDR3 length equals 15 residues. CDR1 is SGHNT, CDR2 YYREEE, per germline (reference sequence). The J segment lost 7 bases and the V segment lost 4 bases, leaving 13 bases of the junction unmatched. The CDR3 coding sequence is TGTGCCAGCAGCCCGGTCGCACAGGGGGGTATGGAGCAGTACTTC. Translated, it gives CASSPVAQGGMEQYF.

The CDR3 spells CASSFRGAGTEAFF. In nucleotides, the CDR3 is TGTGCCAGCAGCTTTAGGGGCGCGGGGACTGAAGCTTTCTTT. The chain employs TRBV7-2 and TRBJ1-1; D may be TRBD1 (5 bases). This CDR3 is 14 amino acids long. The V gene's germline CDR1 is SGHTA and CDR2 FQGNSA. Trimming took off 3 bases at V and 5 bases at J, with 13 bases between the two ends.

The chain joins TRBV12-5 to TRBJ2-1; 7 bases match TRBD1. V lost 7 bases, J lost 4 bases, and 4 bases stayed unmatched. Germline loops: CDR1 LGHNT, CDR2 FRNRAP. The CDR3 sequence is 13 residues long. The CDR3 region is CASEGGQYNEQFF. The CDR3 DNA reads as TGTGCTAGTGAAGGGGGCCAATACAATGAGCAGTTCTTC.

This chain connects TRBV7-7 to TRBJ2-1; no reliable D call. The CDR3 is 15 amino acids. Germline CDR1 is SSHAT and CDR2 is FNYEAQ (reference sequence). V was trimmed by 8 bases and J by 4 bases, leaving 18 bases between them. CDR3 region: CASQNGPESYNEQFF. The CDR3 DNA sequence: TGTGCCAGCCAAAACGGTCCCGAGTCTTACAATGAGCAGTTCTTC. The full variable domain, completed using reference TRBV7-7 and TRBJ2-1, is GAGVSQSPRYKVTKRGQDVTLRCDPISSHATLYWYQQALGQGPEFLTYFNYEAQPDKSGLPSDRFSAERPEGSISTLTIQRTEQRDSAMYRCASQNGPESYNEQFFGPGTRLTVL.

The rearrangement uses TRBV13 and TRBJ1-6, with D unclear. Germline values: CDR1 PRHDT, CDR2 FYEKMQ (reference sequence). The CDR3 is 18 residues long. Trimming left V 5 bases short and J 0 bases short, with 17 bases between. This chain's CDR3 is CASSLGGRGFSYNSPLHF. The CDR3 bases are TGTGCCAGCAGCCTTGGCGGCCGGGGTTTCTCCTATAATTCACCCCTCCACTTT.

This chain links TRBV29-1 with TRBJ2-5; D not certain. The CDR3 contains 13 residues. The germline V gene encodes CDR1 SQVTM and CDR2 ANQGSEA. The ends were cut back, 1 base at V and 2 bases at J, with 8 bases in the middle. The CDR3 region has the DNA TGCAGCGTTGAAGGGTTGGAGCAAGAGACCCAGTACTTC. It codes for CSVEGLEQETQYF.

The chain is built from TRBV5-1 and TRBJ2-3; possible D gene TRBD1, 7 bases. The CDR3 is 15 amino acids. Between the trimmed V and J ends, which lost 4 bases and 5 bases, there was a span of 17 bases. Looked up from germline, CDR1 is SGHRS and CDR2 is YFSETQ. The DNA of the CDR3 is TGCGCCAGCAGCCCGGAGGCAGGGGGGCAAGATACGCAGTATTTT. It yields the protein CASSPEAGGQDTQYF.

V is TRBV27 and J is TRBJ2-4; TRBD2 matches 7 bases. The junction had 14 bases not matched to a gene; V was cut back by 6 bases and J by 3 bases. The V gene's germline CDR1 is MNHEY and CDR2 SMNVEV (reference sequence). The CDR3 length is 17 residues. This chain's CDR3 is CASSSLGSGEGKNIQYF. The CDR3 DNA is TGTGCCAGCAGCTCCTTGGGGAGCGGGGAAGGCAAAAACATTCAGTACTTC.